These T cell receptor beta chains were read from a single sample in a study of CD8+ T cells in alopecia areata. The method was immunoSEQ multiplex PCR; TCRdb's version includes in-frame clones alone and lacks a portion of them. The sample yields 95,000 to 150,000 clones, around 50% seen once. Specimen: NKG2D-low CD8+ T cells sorted from blood. These receptors all stem from a human donor with alopecia areata. Both conserved end residues are part of each CDR3. A D gene is named only where the DNA matches it firmly. Clone size is given for some rows only: seen once, a few or many times, or a class if the clone is expanded.

cdr3_aa | cdr3_nt | j_call | v_call | d_call | clone_size
CAWSGGNTEAFF | TGTGCCTGGAGTGGAGGTAACACTGAAGCTTTCTTT | TRBJ1-1 | TRBV30 | NA | NA
CASSQDGSGGPGELFF | TGCGCCAGCAGCCAAGACGGATCGGGGGGACCCGGGGAGCTGTTTTTT | TRBJ2-2 | TRBV4-3 | TRBD2 | few
CAWSVLQNTEAFF | TGTGCCTGGAGTGTTCTACAGAACACTGAAGCTTTCTTT | TRBJ1-1 | TRBV30 | NA | NA
CASSFVGGAYEQYF | TGTGCCAGCAGTTTCGTGGGGGGTGCCTACGAGCAGTACTTC | TRBJ2-7 | TRBV27 | NA | NA
CASSWSLGGSSYEQYF | TGCGCCAGCAGCTGGAGTCTTGGGGGGAGCTCCTACGAGCAGTACTTC | TRBJ2-7 | TRBV5-1 | NA | few
CSVDSDRGRYEQFF | TGCAGCGTTGATAGCGACAGGGGCAGGTATGAGCAGTTCTTC | TRBJ2-1 | TRBV29-1 | TRBD1 | few
CASSQEGAGANVLTF | TGCGCCAGCAGCCAAGAGGGGGCCGGGGCCAACGTCCTGACTTTC | TRBJ2-6 | TRBV4-1 | NA | NA
CSVGGLGNTIYF | TGCAGCGTTGGTGGATTGGGAAACACCATATATTTT | TRBJ1-3 | TRBV29-1 | NA | NA
CAWGREQFF | TGTGCCTGGGGGCGTGAGCAGTTCTTC | TRBJ2-1 | TRBV30 | NA | NA
CASSDRGHEQYF | TGTGCCAGCAGCGACAGGGGGCACGAGCAGTACTTC | TRBJ2-7 | TRBV28 | TRBD1 | NA
CASLRGYEQYF | TGTGCCAGCCTTCGGGGCTACGAGCAGTACTTC | TRBJ2-7 | TRBV11-2 | NA | NA
CAWSATGLGSNQPQHF | TGTGCCTGGAGTGCGACAGGTTTGGGAAGCAATCAGCCCCAGCATTTT | TRBJ1-5 | TRBV30 | NA | NA
CASRTLYQETQYF | TGTGCCAGCAGAACATTGTACCAAGAGACCCAGTACTTC | TRBJ2-5 | TRBV11-3 | NA | few
CSSTDSHTPEAFF | TGCAGCTCCACTGACAGCCATACCCCTGAAGCTTTCTTT | TRBJ1-1 | TRBV29-1 | NA | NA
CSVHRGWSDEQFF | TGCAGCGTCCACAGGGGTTGGTCGGATGAGCAGTTCTTC | TRBJ2-1 | TRBV29-1 | TRBD1 | NA
CASGPGQAAYEQYF | TGTGCCAGCGGGCCGGGACAGGCAGCCTACGAGCAGTACTTC | TRBJ2-7 | TRBV2 | TRBD1 | NA
CASSLEGAYEQYF | TGTGCCAGCAGCTTGGAGGGAGCCTACGAGCAGTACTTC | TRBJ2-7 | TRBV5-6 | NA | few
CASSTTTGTDTQYF | TGTGCCAGCAGCACCACTACCGGCACAGATACGCAGTATTTT | TRBJ2-3 | TRBV7-8 | NA | NA
CASSEMGPNQETQYF | TGTGCCAGCAGCGAAATGGGACCGAACCAAGAGACCCAGTACTTC | TRBJ2-5 | TRBV2 | NA | NA
CSVGVEDRGTHYEQYF | TGCAGCGTTGGTGTTGAGGACAGGGGGACCCACTACGAGCAGTACTTC | TRBJ2-7 | TRBV29-1 | TRBD1 | NA
CASSLAPMGAYTDTQYF | TGCGCCAGCAGCTTGGCCCCGATGGGGGCGTACACAGATACGCAGTATTTT | TRBJ2-3 | TRBV5-1 | NA | few
CSVWGGADNEQFF | TGCAGCGTCTGGGGGGGGGCCGACAATGAGCAGTTCTTC | TRBJ2-1 | TRBV29-1 | NA | NA
CAISPGTYEQYF | TGTGCCATCAGCCCGGGGACCTACGAGCAGTACTTC | TRBJ2-7 | TRBV27 | NA | NA
CASSLGSEQFF | TGTGCCAGCAGCTTGGGATCGGAGCAGTTCTTC | TRBJ2-1 | TRBV5-4 | NA | few
CASSVQFGGYTF | TGTGCCAGCAGCGTGCAATTTGGTGGCTACACCTTC | TRBJ1-2 | TRBV5-6 | NA | NA
CASRVLASGEQYF | TGTGCCAGCAGGGTCCTAGCCTCGGGCGAGCAGTACTTC | TRBJ2-7 | TRBV2 | NA | few
CSVVEGQYFYGYTF | TGCAGCGTTGTAGAGGGGCAGTACTTCTATGGCTACACCTTC | TRBJ1-2 | TRBV29-1 | NA | NA
CASSQEGTGATF | TGCGCCAGCAGCCAAGAGGGGACAGGGGCCACCTTC | TRBJ1-2 | TRBV4-1 | TRBD1 | NA
CSVEGYGRVNEQFF | TGCAGCGTTGAAGGGTACGGGAGGGTCAATGAGCAGTTCTTC | TRBJ2-1 | TRBV29-1 | TRBD2 | few
CSVLTGAQDTQYF | TGCAGCGTCCTGACAGGGGCGCAAGATACGCAGTATTTT | TRBJ2-3 | TRBV29-1 | TRBD1 | few
CASSPGTGVTGELFF | TGCGCCAGCAGCCCCGGGACAGGGGTGACCGGGGAGCTGTTTTTT | TRBJ2-2 | TRBV5-1 | TRBD1 | NA
CSVVDRDDYEQYF | TGCAGCGTTGTCGACAGGGACGACTACGAGCAGTACTTC | TRBJ2-7 | TRBV29-1 | TRBD1 | NA
CASSPWTEDNEQFF | TGCGCCAGCAGCCCGTGGACGGAGGACAATGAGCAGTTCTTC | TRBJ2-1 | TRBV5-1 | NA | NA
CASSFDRDDIQYF | TGTGCCAGCAGCTTCGACAGGGATGACATTCAGTACTTC | TRBJ2-4 | TRBV7-6 | TRBD1 | few
CASSPRENNQPQHF | TGTGCCAGCAGTCCGCGGGAGAACAATCAGCCCCAGCATTTT | TRBJ1-5 | TRBV6-5 | NA | NA
CASSLDREADQRYF | TGTGCCAGCAGTTTAGACAGGGAGGCAGATCAACGGTACTTC | TRBJ2-5 | TRBV28 | NA | few
CASSLYGTQTPAGELFF | TGTGCCAGCAGTTTATATGGGACCCAAACGCCCGCCGGGGAGCTGTTTTTT | TRBJ2-2 | TRBV27 | NA | NA
CASSVEINNEQFF | TGTGCCAGCAGCGTAGAAATCAACAATGAGCAGTTCTTC | TRBJ2-1 | TRBV9 | NA | NA
CSFRASYNEQFF | TGCAGTTTCAGGGCCTCCTACAATGAGCAGTTCTTC | TRBJ2-1 | TRBV29-1 | NA | few
CAWSGASGPHQPQHF | TGTGCCTGGAGTGGGGCGTCTGGGCCCCATCAGCCCCAGCATTTT | TRBJ1-5 | TRBV30 | NA | NA
CASSLGETRGGTEAFF | TGCGCCAGCAGCTTGGGTGAGACTAGAGGGGGCACTGAAGCTTTCTTT | TRBJ1-1 | TRBV5-1 | NA | NA
CAWSEGSNQPQHF | TGTGCCTGGAGTGAAGGAAGCAATCAGCCCCAGCATTTT | TRBJ1-5 | TRBV30 | NA | NA
CASSPHGRNTGELFF | TGTGCCAGCAGCCCCCACGGACGGAACACCGGGGAGCTGTTTTTT | TRBJ2-2 | TRBV5-6 | NA | NA
CASREGPNEQFF | TGTGCCAGCAGGGAGGGACCCAATGAGCAGTTCTTC | TRBJ2-1 | TRBV6-6 | NA | NA
CASLPRTDRYEQYF | TGTGCCAGCCTGCCTCGGACCGATCGATACGAGCAGTACTTC | TRBJ2-7 | TRBV2 | NA | NA
CASSYDRAGEQFF | TGTGCCAGCAGCTATGACAGGGCGGGTGAGCAGTTCTTC | TRBJ2-1 | TRBV2 | TRBD1 | NA
CASSTDRGLDNEQFF | TGTGCCAGCAGTACCGACAGGGGACTTGACAATGAGCAGTTCTTC | TRBJ2-1 | TRBV28 | TRBD1 | few
CSAMDSYEQYF | TGCAGTGCCATGGACTCTTACGAGCAGTACTTC | TRBJ2-7 | TRBV20-1 | NA | NA
CASSPRGGADTEAFF | TGTGCCAGCAGCCCTAGAGGGGGCGCGGACACTGAAGCTTTCTTT | TRBJ1-1 | TRBV11-2 | TRBD1 | few
CASSDGLASISEQFF | TGTGCCAGCAGTGACGGCCTAGCGTCGATCAGTGAGCAGTTCTTC | TRBJ2-1 | TRBV6-4 | NA | few
CASRLGDRGTLPLHF | TGTGCAAGTCGCTTAGGGGACAGGGGTACCTTACCCCTCCACTTT | TRBJ1-6 | TRBV12-2 | NA | NA
CSVENQGITYEQYF | TGCAGCGTTGAAAATCAGGGTATAACTTACGAGCAGTACTTC | TRBJ2-7 | TRBV29-1 | NA | NA
CASSSGTSYGYTF | TGTGCCAGCAGCTCCGGGACAAGCTATGGCTACACCTTC | TRBJ1-2 | TRBV7-2 | NA | NA
CASSPSRETQYF | TGTGCCAGCAGCCCCTCCCGGGAGACCCAGTACTTC | TRBJ2-5 | TRBV7-9 | NA | few
CASSYFAESTDTQYF | TGTGCCAGCAGTTACTTTGCAGAGAGCACAGATACGCAGTATTTT | TRBJ2-3 | TRBV6-5 | NA | few
CSVSGAGDTVHYGYTF | TGCAGCGTTTCGGGCGCGGGGGACACCGTACATTATGGCTACACCTTC | TRBJ1-2 | TRBV29-1 | NA | NA
CASSLAGLQETQYF | TGCGCCAGCAGCTTGGCGGGACTCCAAGAGACCCAGTACTTC | TRBJ2-5 | TRBV5-1 | NA | NA
CASSQDPLREAEAFF | TGCGCCAGCAGCCAAGACCCCCTCAGGGAGGCTGAAGCTTTCTTT | TRBJ1-1 | TRBV4-3 | NA | NA
CASSPGQGTYEQYF | TGTGCCAGCAGTCCGGGACAGGGGACCTACGAGCAGTACTTC | TRBJ2-7 | TRBV6-5 | TRBD1 | NA
CSVVVREGQPQHF | TGCAGCGTTGTGGTCAGGGAAGGACAGCCCCAGCATTTT | TRBJ1-5 | TRBV29-1 | NA | NA